The clone carrying this T cell receptor (beta chain) was seen just once. Its antigen is still unknown. Profiling relied on immunoSEQ multiplex PCR, and the TCRdb table lists in-frame clones only, not all of them. This sample has some 59,000 clones, with approximately 90% found just once. The sample belongs to a study of cytomegalovirus exposure and HLA in healthy donors. The study, taken as a whole, reports: 150 to 200 TCR beta chains were listed as cytomegalovirus-associated.

V was trimmed by 4 bases and J by 6 bases, leaving 15 bases between them. This CDR3 spans 15 amino acids. Germline lookup yields CDR1 MGHRA and CDR2 YSYEKL. This chain links TRBV4-1 with TRBJ2-2, with a tentative D call TRBD1 (6 bases). Sequencing was done on a sample of PBMCs. This sequence was found in a woman aged 18-35 years in good health and CMV-seropositive. The CDR3, as DNA: TGCGCCAGCAGCCCAACTCCACAGGGATCCGGGGAGCTGTTTTTT. Translation gives CASSPTPQGSGELFF.